The 9 T cell receptor beta chains presented below share a single source sample, sequenced in a study of blood T cell repertoires in COVID-19. TCRdb's table, derived via immunoSEQ multiplex PCR, lists solely in-frame clones and lacks some. The sample records about 96,000 clones, 70% to 90% being singletons. Sequencing was performed on peripheral blood. The source is a human donor with COVID-19, enrolled during active disease. The donor label of this sample is uncertain.

The chain uses TRBV9 and TRBJ2-5, with TRBD1 as a possible D gene (5 bases). The germline gives CDR1 SGDLS, CDR2 YYNGEE. V was clipped by 1 base and J by 5 bases, with 18 bases between them. This CDR3 contains 16 residues. CDR3 DNA sequence: TGTGCCAGCAGCGTAAATCCCCCAGGGCCCGGGGAGACCCAGTACTTC. It yields the protein CASSVNPPGPGETQYF. Full variable domain (rest looked up from reference TRBV9 and TRBJ2-5): DSGVTQTPKHLITATGQRVTLRCSPRSGDLSVYWYQQSLDQGLQFLIQYYNGEERAKGNILERFSAQQFPDLHSELNLSSLELGDSALYFCASSVNPPGPGETQYFGPGTRLLVL.

This chain uses TRBV4-2 with TRBJ2-2; TRBD1 aligns across 9 bases. The CDR3 extends over 17 amino acids. Germline V gives CDR1 LGHNA, CDR2 YNFKEQ. With 4 bases clipped from V and 2 bases from J, the junction kept 8 bases outside the gene matches. Here the CDR3 DNA reads TGTGCCAGCAGCCGTATCGGACAGGGGTTAAACACCGGGGAGCTGTTTTTT. It is translated as CASSRIGQGLNTGELFF.

The chain couples TRBV10-3 to TRBJ1-3, with D maybe TRBD1 (5 bases). This CDR3 region has 13 residues. Germline CDR1 reads ENHRY; CDR2 reads SYGVKD. V lost 8 bases and J 2 bases, leaving 10 bases between the germline ends. This CDR3 reads CAIRGTAGNTIYF. CDR3 coding DNA: TGTGCCATCCGGGGGACGGCTGGAAACACCATATATTTT.

The J gene is TRBJ2-7, the V gene TRBV6-6; 7 positions agree with TRBD2. Per the germline V gene, CDR1 is MNHNY and CDR2 is SVGAGI (reference sequence). This CDR3 contains 14 residues. The V and J ends lost 2 bases and 2 bases, in that order; junction bases with no gene match: 3. This CDR3 reads CASSYVGGAYEQYF. The CDR3 nucleotides are TGTGCCAGCAGTTACGTTGGGGGGGCCTACGAGCAGTACTTC.

The V call is TRBV19, the J call TRBJ1-2; 8 bases map to TRBD1. V shed 2 bases and J 8 bases; nucleotides not matched to a gene: 4. The germline gives CDR1 LNHDA, CDR2 SQIVND (reference sequence). The CDR3 is made up of 13 amino acids. CDR3 in DNA: TGTGCCAGTAGTATACAGGGGGCAGAAGGCTACACCTTC. Translation gives CASSIQGAEGYTF.

The rearrangement uses TRBV28 and TRBJ1-3; TRBD1 agrees at 7 bases. Germline V CDR1 and CDR2: MDHEN, SYDVKM. The trim removed 6 bases at V and 0 bases at J, leaving 8 bases unmatched. The CDR3 has 16 amino acids. This CDR3 is CASRPGGMDSGNTIYF. The DNA for the CDR3 is TGTGCCAGCAGGCCAGGGGGAATGGACTCTGGAAACACCATATATTTT.

A few counts support this clone. The V and J genes are TRBV11-2 and TRBJ2-7; tentative D call: TRBD1 (6 bases). Deletions cut 3 bases from V and 1 base from J, with 19 bases between. Germline lookup yields CDR1 SGHAT and CDR2 FQNNGV. There are 17 residues in the CDR3. The CDR3, as DNA: TGTGCCAGCAGCTTGCCCTTCACCGGGACACTGTCCTACGAGCAGTACTTC. This codes for CASSLPFTGTLSYEQYF.

The V call is TRBV11-3, the J call TRBJ2-7; TRBD2 aligns across 7 bases. Trimming took 1 base from V and 3 from J; bases not matched to a gene: 0. Germline CDR1 reads SGHNT; CDR2 reads YENEEA. The CDR3 runs 13 residues. CDR3 residues: CASSLGGGYEQYF. Written as DNA, the CDR3 is TGTGCCAGCAGCTTAGGGGGGGGCTACGAGCAGTACTTC.

The chain uses TRBV4-1 and TRBJ1-2, with 7 bases matching TRBD1. The CDR3 contains 17 residues. The V gene's germline CDR1 is MGHRA and CDR2 YSYEKL. Unmatched junction bases numbered 12, after V lost 0 bases and J lost 5 bases. The CDR3 coding sequence is TGCGCCAGCAGCCAAGATGGGGACAGCCGTCGGGGGTATGGCTACACCTTC. This codes for CASSQDGDSRRGYGYTF.